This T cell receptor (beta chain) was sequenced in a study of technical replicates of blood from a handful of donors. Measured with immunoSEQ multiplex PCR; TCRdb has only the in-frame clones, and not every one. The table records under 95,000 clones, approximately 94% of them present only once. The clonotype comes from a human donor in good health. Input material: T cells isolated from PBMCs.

Here the CDR3 DNA reads TGCAGCGTGCCAGGGGCTGAGCAGTTCTTC. Its protein product is CSVPGAEQFF. The chain has TRBV29-1 and TRBJ2-1, with TRBD1 as a possible D gene (6 bases). The V gene lost 6 bases and the J gene lost 9 bases, with 9 bases spanning the gap. CDR3 length: 10 amino acids. CDR1 and CDR2 (germline): SQVTM, ANQGSEA.